This T cell receptor (beta chain) was sequenced during a study of shared clonotypes between healthy human individuals. This CDR3 contains 14 residues. Per germline, CDR1 SEHNR and CDR2 FQNEAQ (reference sequence). The germline V and J ends were trimmed by 5 bases and 7 bases, with 17 bases remaining between them. This table comes from immunoSEQ multiplex PCR, and its TCRdb copy is limited to in-frame clones, with some not included. The sample records some 1,100,000 clones, around 78% being singletons. The origin of this receptor is a man aged 18-30 years in good health. Some clones in this sample may be carry-over from other donors' samples. The chain links TRBV7-9 to TRBJ1-2; D possibly corresponds to TRBD1 (6 bases). The sample taken for sequencing was memory CD4+ T cells from PBMCs. Described subset: CD45RA-negative fraction. CDR3 DNA: TGTGCCAGCAGCCCGGGTGGGGGGCTGTTTGGCTACACCTTC. Its translation: CASSPGGGLFGYTF.